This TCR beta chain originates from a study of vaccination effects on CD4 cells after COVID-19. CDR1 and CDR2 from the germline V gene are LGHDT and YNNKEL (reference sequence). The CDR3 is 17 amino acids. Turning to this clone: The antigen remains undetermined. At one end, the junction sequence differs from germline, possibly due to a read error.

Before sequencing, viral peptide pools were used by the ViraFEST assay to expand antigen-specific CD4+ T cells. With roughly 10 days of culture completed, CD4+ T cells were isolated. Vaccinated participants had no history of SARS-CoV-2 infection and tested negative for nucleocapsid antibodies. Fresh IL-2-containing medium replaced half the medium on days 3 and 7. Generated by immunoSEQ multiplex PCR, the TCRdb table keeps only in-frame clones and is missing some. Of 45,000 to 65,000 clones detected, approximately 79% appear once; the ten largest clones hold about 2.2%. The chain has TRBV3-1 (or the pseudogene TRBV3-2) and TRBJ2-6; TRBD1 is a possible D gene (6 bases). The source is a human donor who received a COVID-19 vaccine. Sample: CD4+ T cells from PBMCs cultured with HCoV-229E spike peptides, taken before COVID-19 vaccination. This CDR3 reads CASSQVGIASGANILTF. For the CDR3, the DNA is TGTGCCAGCAGCCAAGTAGGGATAGCATCAGGGGCCAACATCCTGACTTTC.